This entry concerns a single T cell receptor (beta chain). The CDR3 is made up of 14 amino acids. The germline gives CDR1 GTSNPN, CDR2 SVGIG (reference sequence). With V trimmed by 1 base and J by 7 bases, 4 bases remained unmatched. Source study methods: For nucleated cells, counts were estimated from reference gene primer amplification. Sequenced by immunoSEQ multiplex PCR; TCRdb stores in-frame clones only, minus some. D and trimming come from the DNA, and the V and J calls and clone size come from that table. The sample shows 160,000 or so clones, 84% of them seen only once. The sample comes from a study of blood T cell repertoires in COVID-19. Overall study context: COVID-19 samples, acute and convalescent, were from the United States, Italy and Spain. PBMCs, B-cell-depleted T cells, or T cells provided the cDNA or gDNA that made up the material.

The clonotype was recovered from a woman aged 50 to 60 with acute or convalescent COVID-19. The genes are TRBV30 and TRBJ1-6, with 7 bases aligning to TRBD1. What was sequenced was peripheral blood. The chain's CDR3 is CAWSADRVNSPLHF. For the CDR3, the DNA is TGTGCCTGGAGTGCAGACAGGGTAAATTCACCCCTCCACTTT.